Detailed here is one T cell receptor beta chain. Its antigen is not identified. Using immunoSEQ multiplex PCR, the repertoire was profiled, and TCRdb retains in-frame clones only, with some absent. The sample holds tens of thousands of clones, more than 85% seen once. The data are from a study of Tregs in tolerant kidney transplant recipients. General study results and limits: Validation in larger populations is needed because few patients were studied. No direct test of biological reproducibility was done here.

CDR1 and CDR2 (germline): MNHNS, SASEGT. The V and J ends lost 5 bases and 7 bases, in that order; junction bases with no gene match: 2. This CDR3 is 12 amino acids long. Mixed chimerism was transient after nonmyeloablative marrow transplants from related graft donors. CD4+CD25+CD127- Tregs, CD4+CD25- non-Tregs, CD4 and CD8 cells were sorted. The sequence derives from a human patient who received a combined kidney and bone marrow transplant. Some T cells may be the graft donor's. The sequencing used CD4+ T cells from blood (PBMCs), collected 24 months after the transplant. The chain carries TRBV6-1 and TRBJ1-1, with 9 bases matching TRBD1. CDR3 DNA: TGTGCCAGCAGTAGGGGACAGGGTGAAGCTTTCTTT. It encodes CASSRGQGEAFF.